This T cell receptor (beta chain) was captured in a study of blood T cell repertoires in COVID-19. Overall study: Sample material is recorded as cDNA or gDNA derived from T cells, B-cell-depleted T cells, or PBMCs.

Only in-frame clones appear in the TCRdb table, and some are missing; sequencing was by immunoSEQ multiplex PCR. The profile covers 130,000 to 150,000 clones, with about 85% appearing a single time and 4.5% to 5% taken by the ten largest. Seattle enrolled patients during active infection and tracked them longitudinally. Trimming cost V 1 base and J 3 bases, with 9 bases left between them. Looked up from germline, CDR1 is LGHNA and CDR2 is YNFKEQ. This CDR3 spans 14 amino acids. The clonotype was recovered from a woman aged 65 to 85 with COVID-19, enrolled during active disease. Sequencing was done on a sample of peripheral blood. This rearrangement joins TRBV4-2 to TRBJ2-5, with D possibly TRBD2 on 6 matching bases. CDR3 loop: CASSQGPGEETQYF. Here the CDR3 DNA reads TGTGCCAGCAGCCAAGGGCCGGGGGAAGAGACCCAGTACTTC.